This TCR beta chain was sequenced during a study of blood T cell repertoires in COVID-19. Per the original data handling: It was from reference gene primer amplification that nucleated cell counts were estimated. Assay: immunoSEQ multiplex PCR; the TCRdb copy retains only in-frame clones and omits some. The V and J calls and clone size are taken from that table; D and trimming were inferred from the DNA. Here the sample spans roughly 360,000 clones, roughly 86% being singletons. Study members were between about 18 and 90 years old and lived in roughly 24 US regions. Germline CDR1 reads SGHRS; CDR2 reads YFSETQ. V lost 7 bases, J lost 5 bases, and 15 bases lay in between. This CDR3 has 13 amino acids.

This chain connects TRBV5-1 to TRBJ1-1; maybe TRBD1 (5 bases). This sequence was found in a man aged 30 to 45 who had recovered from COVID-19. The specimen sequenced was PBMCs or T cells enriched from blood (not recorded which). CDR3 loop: CASQGGARTEAFF. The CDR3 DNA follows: TGCGCCAGCCAGGGAGGGGCGAGGACTGAAGCTTTCTTT.